The rows below give T cell receptor beta chains drawn from one sample of a study of regulatory T cells in long-lasting Graves disease. TCRdb processed the multiplex PCR reads anew with MiXCR; each CDR3 protein has one entry. The data contain over 500,000 distinct CDR3 sequences, 15% to 20% of them singletons. The same data also contributed to another study, on T cells in Graves' hyperthyroidism and ophthalmopathy.

This specimen consisted of peripheral blood mononuclear cells (PBMCs), obtained at new diagnosis, from a patient treated with antithyroid drugs. These receptors originate from a man younger than 35 with Graves disease. Each CDR3 is given with its conserved first and last residue. D genes are given only for firm matches. The listing skips clone size in some rows; elsewhere it reads once, few, many or a size class.

d_gene	j_gene	v_gene	abundance	CDR3nt	CDR3aa
TRBD1	TRBJ2-6	TRBV28	-	TGTGCCAGCAGCTCCGGGACAGGAGACTCTGGGGCCAACGTCCTGACTTTC	CASSSGTGDSGANVLTF
-	TRBJ1-3	TRBV7-2	-	TGTGCCAGCAGCTCCCACCGCCCCCAGAGCGTTGGAAACACCATATATTTT	CASSSHRPQSVGNTIYF
TRBD2	TRBJ2-4	TRBV28	many	TGTGCCAGCAGTTTAACGGCGGTAGCGGGAGAGGGTCAAAACATTCAGTACTTC	CASSLTAVAGEGQNIQYF
TRBD2	TRBJ2-3	TRBV20-1	-	TGCAGTGCACCGACTAGCCTGGGCACAGATACGCAGTATTTT	CSAPTSLGTDTQYF
-	TRBJ2-3	TRBV19	few	TGTGCCAGCCAATTGACAGGAGGATTAAATACGCAGTATTTT	CASQLTGGLNTQYF
TRBD2	TRBJ2-1	TRBV6-5	-	TGTGCCAGCAGCTTACTAGCGGGAGGACACAATGAGCAGTTCTTC	CASSLLAGGHNEQFF
TRBD2	TRBJ2-2	TRBV11-3	few	TGTGCCAGCAGTCCAGGGCTGTGGGCGGGAGCGGACACCGGGGAGCTGTTTTTT	CASSPGLWAGADTGELFF
-	TRBJ1-1	TRBV6-2/TRBV6-3	many	TGTGCCAGTCGCAGGAGGCACAAGGGGGACACTGAAGCTTTCTTT	CASRRRHKGDTEAFF
-	TRBJ1-2	TRBV12-3/TRBV12-4	-	TGTGCCAGCTCCCAGAGAGGGTCCGACACCTTC	CASSQRGSDTF
-	TRBJ2-5	TRBV7-6	-	TGTGCCAGCAGCTTAGAACAGAACTTACCCAGCAGGGAGACCCAGTACTTC	CASSLEQNLPSRETQYF
-	TRBJ1-5	TRBV30	few	TGTGCCTGGAGTGTAGGGAATAGCAATCAGCCCCAGCATTTT	CAWSVGNSNQPQHF
TRBD2	TRBJ2-1	TRBV20-1	-	TGCAGTGCTGTACCGGGACTAGCGGTAGAGGATGAGCAGTTCTTC	CSAVPGLAVEDEQFF
TRBD2	TRBJ2-5	TRBV7-9	-	TGTGCCAGCAGCTCCCTAGGGACTAGCGGGAGGGGTCCTCAAGAGACCCAGTACTTC	CASSSLGTSGRGPQETQYF
TRBD1	TRBJ1-5	TRBV20-1	-	TGCAGTGCCCGGACAGGGTATGGCAATCAGCCCCAGCATTTT	CSARTGYGNQPQHF
-	TRBJ1-5	TRBV20-1	-	TGCAGTGCTAGTCCAGGGACTCACGGCAATCAGCCCCAGCATTTT	CSASPGTHGNQPQHF
-	TRBJ1-1	TRBV6-1	many	TGTGCCAGCCTCAGGGGGAACACTGAAGCTTTCTTT	CASLRGNTEAFF
-	TRBJ2-3	TRBV20-1	-	TGCAGTGCTAGACCTGAGAGGAGTACGCAGTATTTT	CSARPERSTQYF
TRBD1	TRBJ1-2	TRBV19	-	TGTGCCAGTAGTCCGTCGGGACAGGGGGCGGCAAGTGGCTACACCTTC	CASSPSGQGAASGYTF
-	TRBJ2-1	TRBV30	-	TGTGCCTGGGAGGGTGAGGATAGCAGCAATGAGCAGTTCTTC	CAWEGEDSSNEQFF
TRBD2	TRBJ2-2	TRBV20-1	few	TGCAGTGCTCTTATTAGCGGGAGGAGGGACGGGGAGCTGTTTTTT	CSALISGRRDGELFF
TRBD1	TRBJ1-2	TRBV7-8	-	TGTGCCAGCAGCCCGGAGGGGGCGGCCTTATTCGCGGGCTACACCTTC	CASSPEGAALFAGYTF
TRBD1	TRBJ2-7	TRBV4-2	-	TGTGCCAGCAGCCAAGAAAGAGACAGGGGGCCCTACGAGCAGTACTTC	CASSQERDRGPYEQYF
TRBD1	TRBJ2-1	TRBV20-1	-	TGCAGTGCTAAGACAGGGGGCTACAATGAGCAGTTCTTC	CSAKTGGYNEQFF
TRBD2	TRBJ2-1	TRBV20-1	few	TGCAGTGTCGGGACTAGCGGGAGGACCTATGAGCAGTTCTTC	CSVGTSGRTYEQFF
-	TRBJ2-1	TRBV3-1	many	TGTGCCAGCAGCCAAGATAGGCGGGATGAGCAGTTCTTC	CASSQDRRDEQFF
TRBD2	TRBJ2-1	TRBV9	-	TGTGCCAGCAGCCCGGAAGGTGCCGCGGGAGATGAGCAGTTCTTC	CASSPEGAAGDEQFF
TRBD2	TRBJ2-1	TRBV5-1	many	TGCGCCAGCAGCTTGTCCGTGGGAGGGCCCGTGAATGAGCAGTTCTTC	CASSLSVGGPVNEQFF
TRBD1	TRBJ2-5	TRBV20-1	-	TGCAGTGCTAGAGTCCCAGGGGGAGAGACCCAGTACTTC	CSARVPGGETQYF
TRBD1	TRBJ1-1	TRBV3-1	many	TGTGCCAGCAGCCAAGGGGGGGGACAGACTGAAGCTTTCTTT	CASSQGGGQTEAFF
-	TRBJ2-1	TRBV7-2	many	TGTGCCAGCGGGAGGACCTACAATGAGCAGTTCTTC	CASGRTYNEQFF
TRBD2	TRBJ2-7	TRBV27	many	TGTGCCACCTGGACTAGCGTATACGAGCAGTACTTC	CATWTSVYEQYF
-	TRBJ2-1	TRBV28	many	TGTGCCAGCAGCCGTGGGGCCTACAATGAGCAGTTCTTC	CASSRGAYNEQFF
-	TRBJ1-1	TRBV7-9	many	TGTGCCAGCAGCTTAGCCGATAGTCCTGAAGCTTTCTTT	CASSLADSPEAFF
-	TRBJ1-1	TRBV6-1	few	TGTGCCAGCAGGGCAAGACACCCGAACACTGAAGCTTTCTTT	CASRARHPNTEAFF
-	TRBJ2-1	TRBV6-1	few	TGTGCCAGCAGAAGATCTATCGGCGGGATAACGGATGAGCAGTTCTTC	CASRRSIGGITDEQFF
TRBD1	TRBJ1-1	TRBV20-1	-	TGCAGTGCTAGCTATCAGGGGGGCGGTTACACTGAAGCTTTCTTT	CSASYQGGGYTEAFF
TRBD2	TRBJ2-7	TRBV29-1	many	TGCAGCGCAAAACCGGGACTAAACTCCTACGAGCAGTACTTC	CSAKPGLNSYEQYF
-	TRBJ2-2	TRBV6-1	many	TGTGCCAGCAGTGAGAGTCGCGGGACTCCGAACACCGGGGAGCTGTTTTTT	CASSESRGTPNTGELFF
TRBD2	TRBJ2-5	TRBV6-1	-	TGTGCCAGCAGAGGACTAGCGGGAGGCCCTTTCCAAGAGACCCAGTACTTC	CASRGLAGGPFQETQYF
TRBD2	TRBJ2-1	TRBV9	-	TGTGCCAGCAGCTCCCAGGGACTAGCGCTCTCCTACAATGAGCAGTTCTTC	CASSSQGLALSYNEQFF
-	TRBJ2-3	TRBV20-1	many	TGCAGTGCTGTTATCCGCGATACGCAGTATTTT	CSAVIRDTQYF
-	TRBJ2-1	TRBV7-8	many	TGTGCCAGCAGCCCCAGAGCGGGTTACTCCTACAATGAGCAGTTCTTC	CASSPRAGYSYNEQFF
TRBD1	TRBJ1-1	TRBV20-1	many	TGCAGTTACACGACAGGGGGCGTGAACACTGAAGCTTTCTTT	CSYTTGGVNTEAFF
-	TRBJ2-7	TRBV3-1	few	TGTGCCAGCAGCCAGTCTGACGGAACATACGAGCAGTACTTC	CASSQSDGTYEQYF
-	TRBJ2-1	TRBV6-1	-	TGTGCCAGCACAGACGGGTGGCATGAGCAGTTCTTC	CASTDGWHEQFF
-	TRBJ2-7	TRBV6-9	few	TGTGCCAGCAGTTACTCACCGGGACTCCGAAGCTACGAGCAGTACTTC	CASSYSPGLRSYEQYF
-	TRBJ2-3	TRBV24-1	-	TGTGCCACCATGCCCAGCAGCCCAAGAAGGGATACGCAGTATTTT	CATMPSSPRRDTQYF
TRBD2	TRBJ2-3	TRBV24-1	many	TGTGCCACCAGTGACGCTAGCGGAACTAGCACAGATACGCAGTATTTT	CATSDASGTSTDTQYF
-	TRBJ1-1	TRBV20-1	-	TGCAGTGCTAGAGACAACACTGAAGCTTTCTTT	CSARDNTEAFF
-	TRBJ2-7	TRBV7-9	few	TGTGCCAGCAGCACCCAGCGGTTGAGCTCCTACGAGCAGTACTTC	CASSTQRLSSYEQYF
TRBD2	TRBJ2-7	TRBV2	many	TGTGCCAGCAGTGACGAAGCGGGGTCCTACGAGCAGTACTTC	CASSDEAGSYEQYF
TRBD2	TRBJ2-7	TRBV6-2/TRBV6-3	many	TGTGCCAGCAGTTCGACTAGCGGGATTAAGTACGAGCAGTACTTC	CASSSTSGIKYEQYF